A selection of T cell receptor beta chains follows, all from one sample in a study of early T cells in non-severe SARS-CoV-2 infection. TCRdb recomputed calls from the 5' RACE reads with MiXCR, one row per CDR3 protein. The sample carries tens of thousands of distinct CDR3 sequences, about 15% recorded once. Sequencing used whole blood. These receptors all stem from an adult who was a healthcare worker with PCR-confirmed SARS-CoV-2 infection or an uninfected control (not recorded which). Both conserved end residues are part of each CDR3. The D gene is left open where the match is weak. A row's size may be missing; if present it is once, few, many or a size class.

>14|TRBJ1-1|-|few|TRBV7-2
CASSPAGAGTEAFF
TGTGCCAGCAGCCCGGCGGGGGCAGGGACTGAAGCTTTCTTT
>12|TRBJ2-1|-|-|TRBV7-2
CASSPYGNEQFF
TGTGCCAGCAGCCCCTACGGCAATGAGCAGTTCTTC
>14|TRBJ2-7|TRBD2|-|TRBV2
CASSERAGKNEQYF
TGTGCCAGCAGTGAACGAGCGGGGAAGAACGAGCAGTACTTC
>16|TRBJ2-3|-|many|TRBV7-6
CASSPWLAPSTDTQYF
TGTGCCAGCAGCCCATGGCTAGCGCCTAGCACAGATACGCAGTATTTT
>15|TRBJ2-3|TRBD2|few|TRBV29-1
CSAPELAASTDTQYF
TGCAGCGCCCCCGAACTAGCGGCTAGCACAGATACGCAGTATTTT
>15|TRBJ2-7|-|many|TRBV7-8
CASSLGDSISYEQYF
TGTGCCAGCAGCTTAGGGGACTCTATCTCCTACGAGCAGTACTTC
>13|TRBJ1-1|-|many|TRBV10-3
CAISESQVHEAFF
TGTGCCATCAGTGAGTCACAGGTTCATGAAGCTTTCTTT
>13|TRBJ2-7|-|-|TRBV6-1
CASRLGGRDGQYF
TGTGCCAGCAGGCTCGGGGGCAGGGACGGGCAGTACTTC
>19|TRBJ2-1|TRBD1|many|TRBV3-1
CASSRIQVPGTGYYNEQFF
TGTGCCAGCAGCCGTATACAAGTCCCGGGGACAGGGTACTACAATGAGCAGTTCTTC
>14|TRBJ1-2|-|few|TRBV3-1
CASSQARGPYGYTF
TGTGCCAGCAGCCAAGCGCGGGGCCCCTATGGCTACACCTTC
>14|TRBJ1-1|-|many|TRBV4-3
CASSQAQGGTEAFF
TGCGCCAGCAGCCAGGCTCAAGGGGGGACTGAAGCTTTCTTT
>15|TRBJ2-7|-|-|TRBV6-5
CASSQGHQALYEQYF
TGTGCCAGCAGCCAGGGCCACCAGGCACTCTACGAGCAGTACTTC
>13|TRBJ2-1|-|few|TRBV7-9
CASRGLSGEEQFF
TGTGCCAGCAGGGGCCTGTCGGGGGAAGAGCAGTTCTTC
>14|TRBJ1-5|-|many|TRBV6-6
CASSYDRHNQPQHF
TGTGCCAGCAGTTACGACAGACATAATCAGCCCCAGCATTTT
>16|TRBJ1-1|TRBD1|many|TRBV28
CASSSSGWDRGTEAFF
TGTGCCAGCAGTTCCTCCGGATGGGACAGGGGCACTGAAGCTTTCTTT
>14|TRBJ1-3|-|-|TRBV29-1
CSVLSWSSENTIYF
TGCAGCGTCCTATCTTGGTCCTCTGAAAACACCATATATTTT
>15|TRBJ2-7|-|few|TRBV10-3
CAISDGGAGAYEQYF
TGTGCCATCAGTGACGGCGGGGCAGGGGCCTACGAGCAGTACTTC
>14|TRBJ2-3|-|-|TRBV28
CASSWGVKFDTRYF
TGTGCCAGCAGTTGGGGGGTGAAGTTTGATACGCGGTATTTT
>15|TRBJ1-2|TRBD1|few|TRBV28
CATIALGGTAYGYTF
TGTGCCACAATTGCCCTTGGCGGGACAGCATATGGCTACACCTTC
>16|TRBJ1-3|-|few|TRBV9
CASSVAGGISGNTIYF
TGTGCCAGCAGCGTAGCTGGGGGGATCTCTGGAAACACCATATATTTT
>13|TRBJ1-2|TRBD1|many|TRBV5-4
CASSEGTGGRYTF
TGTGCCAGCAGCGAAGGGACAGGGGGCCGCTACACCTTC
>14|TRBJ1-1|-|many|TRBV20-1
CSASSWAQGAEAFF
TGCAGTGCTAGTTCTTGGGCCCAAGGGGCCGAAGCTTTCTTT
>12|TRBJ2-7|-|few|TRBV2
CASRGVTYEQYF
TGTGCCAGCAGGGGGGTAACCTACGAGCAGTACTTC
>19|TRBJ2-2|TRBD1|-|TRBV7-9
CASSLGLTGGSSDTGELFF
TGTGCCAGCAGCTTAGGTCTGACAGGGGGCTCATCGGACACCGGGGAGCTGTTTTTT
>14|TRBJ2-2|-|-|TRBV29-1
CSVAGGANTGELFF
TGCAGCGTTGCCGGGGGCGCGAACACCGGGGAGCTGTTTTTT
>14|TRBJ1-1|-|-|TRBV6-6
CASSYSGGVTEAFF
TGTGCCAGCAGTTATTCCGGGGGCGTCACTGAAGCTTTCTTT
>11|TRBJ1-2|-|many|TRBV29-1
CSGGSDYGYTF
TGCAGCGGGGGTTCAGACTATGGCTACACCTTC
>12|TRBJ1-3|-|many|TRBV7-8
CASSLGSNTIYF
TGTGCCAGCAGCTTAGGCTCAAACACCATATATTTT
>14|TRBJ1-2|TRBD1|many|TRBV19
CASTRDRMNYGYTF
TGTGCCAGTACCCGGGACAGGATGAACTATGGCTACACCTTC
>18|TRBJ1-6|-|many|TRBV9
CASSGPPRGSSYNSPLHF
TGTGCCAGCAGCGGCCCCCCGAGAGGCAGCTCCTATAATTCACCCCTCCACTTT
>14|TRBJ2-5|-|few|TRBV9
CASSLYGTGETQYF
TGTGCCAGCAGCCTGTACGGGACTGGAGAGACCCAGTACTTC
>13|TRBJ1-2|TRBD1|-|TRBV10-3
CAITPGQGYGYTF
TGTGCCATCACTCCAGGACAGGGTTATGGCTACACCTTC
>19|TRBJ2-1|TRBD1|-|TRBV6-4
CASSPQGAPKSSSYNEQFF
TGTGCCAGCAGTCCACAGGGGGCCCCGAAATCTAGCTCCTACAATGAGCAGTTCTTC
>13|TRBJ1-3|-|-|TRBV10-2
CASNGEIGNTIYF
TGCGCCAGCAATGGGGAAATCGGAAACACCATATATTTT
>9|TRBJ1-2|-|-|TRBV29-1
CSAGDTYTF
TGCAGCGCAGGGGACACCTACACCTTC
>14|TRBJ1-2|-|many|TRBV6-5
CASRLLTGNYGYTF
TGTGCCAGCAGACTACTAACAGGGAACTATGGCTACACCTTC
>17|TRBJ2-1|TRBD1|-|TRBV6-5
CASSSGTGTPLRNEQFF
TGTGCCAGCAGCTCCGGGACAGGGACGCCCCTACGCAATGAGCAGTTCTTC
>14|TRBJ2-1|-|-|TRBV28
CASSLVWGQDEQFF
TGTGCCAGCAGTCTCGTGTGGGGCCAAGATGAGCAGTTCTTC
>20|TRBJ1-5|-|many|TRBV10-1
CASREIRSRDIDKSNQPQHF
TGCGCCAGCCGCGAGATAAGAAGCAGGGATATAGACAAATCCAATCAGCCCCAGCATTTT
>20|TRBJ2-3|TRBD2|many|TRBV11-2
CASRSLGRTSGTRAPDTQYF
TGTGCCAGCAGATCCCTTGGCAGGACTAGCGGGACACGAGCCCCAGATACGCAGTATTTT
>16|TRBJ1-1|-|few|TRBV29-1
CSVEVGVFAVNTEAFF
TGCAGCGTTGAAGTCGGGGTGTTCGCCGTGAACACTGAAGCTTTCTTT
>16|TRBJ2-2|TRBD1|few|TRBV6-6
CASSYLGTGDTGELFF
TGTGCCAGCAGTTATTTGGGGACAGGGGACACCGGGGAGCTGTTTTTT
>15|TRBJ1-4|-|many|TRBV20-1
CSARGEAGRREKLFF
TGCAGTGCTAGAGGGGAGGCGGGACGGCGTGAAAAACTGTTTTTT
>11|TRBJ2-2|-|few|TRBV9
CASSVKGELFF
TGTGCCAGCAGCGTAAAGGGGGAGCTGTTTTTT
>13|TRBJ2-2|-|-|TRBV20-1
CSARGGGTGELFF
TGCAGCGCTAGAGGGGGGGGCACCGGGGAGCTGTTTTTT
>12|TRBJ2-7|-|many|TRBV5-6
CASSINHYEQYF
TGTGCCAGCAGCATTAACCATTACGAGCAGTACTTC
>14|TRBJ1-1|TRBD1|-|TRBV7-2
CASSRGTGNTEAFF
TGTGCCAGCAGCCGGGGGACAGGCAACACTGAAGCTTTCTTT
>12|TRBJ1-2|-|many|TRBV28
CASSLETHGYTF
TGTGCCAGCAGTCTCGAAACCCATGGCTACACCTTC
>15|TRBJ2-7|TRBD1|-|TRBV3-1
CASSRWGQGTYEQYF
TGTGCCAGCAGCCGATGGGGACAGGGGACCTACGAGCAGTACTTC
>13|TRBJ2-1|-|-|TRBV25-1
CASRPGSYNEQFF
TGTGCCAGCAGACCGGGCTCCTACAATGAGCAGTTCTTC
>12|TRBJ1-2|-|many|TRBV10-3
CAISGTDYGYTF
TGTGCCATCAGTGGGACTGACTATGGCTACACCTTC
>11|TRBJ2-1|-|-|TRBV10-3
CAISELYEQFF
TGTGCCATCAGTGAGCTTTACGAGCAGTTCTTC
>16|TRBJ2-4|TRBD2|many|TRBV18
CASSPSGDSAKNIQYF
TGTGCCAGCTCACCAAGCGGGGATTCAGCCAAAAACATTCAGTACTTC